The 18 T cell receptor beta chains given below trace back to one sample, sequenced in a study of patients and donors after allogeneic stem cell transplantation. TCRdb called the RT-PCR reads again in MiXCR, with one record for every CDR3 protein. Of around 150,000 distinct CDR3 sequences listed, over 30% are singletons. Sequences were obtained from blood, either unsorted or a sorted T cell fraction (not recorded which). The receptors originated from a human donor who was either an allogeneic HSCT recipient or a stem cell or donor lymphocyte infusion donor (not recorded which). It is not recorded whose cells these are; they may come from a transplant donor.

V usage is TRBV12-3 or TRBV12-4 and J usage is TRBJ1-1; D gene uncertain. Trimming took 6 bases from V and 0 from J, leaving 14 bases between them. This CDR3 is built from 15 residues. The chain's CDR3 is CASRVVGSLNTEAFF. The CDR3 DNA reads as TGTGCCAGCAGGGTAGTTGGGAGTTTGAACACTGAAGCTTTCTTT.

The V gene is TRBV5-1, the J gene TRBJ2-3; perhaps TRBD2 as D (6 bases). Trimming stripped 4 bases from V and 2 bases from J, with 11 bases between. CDR3 length: 14 amino acids. Germline V gene data show CDR1 as SGHRS and CDR2 as YFSETQ. The CDR3 region is CASSPGLTTDTQYF. In nucleotides, the CDR3 is TGCGCCAGCAGCCCGGGACTCACCACAGATACGCAGTATTTT. Full variable domain (rest looked up from reference TRBV5-1 and TRBJ2-3): KAGVTQTPRYLIKTRGQQVTLSCSPISGHRSVSWYQQTPGQGLQFLFEYFSETQRNKGNFPGRFSGRQFSNSRSEMNVSTLELGDSALYLCASSPGLTTDTQYFGPGTRLTVL.

This clonotype was recorded many times. J is TRBJ1-6 and V is TRBV12-3 or TRBV12-4, with D hard to call. Trimming shortened V by 2 bases and J by 10 bases, and 9 bases separated the two germline ends. The CDR3 runs to 13 residues. For the CDR3, the DNA is TGTGCCAGCAGTTTATTTGGGGAGTCACCCCTCCACTTT. This encodes CASSLFGESPLHF.

This clonotype has more than one count but fewer than ten. The chain couples TRBV5-6 to TRBJ1-5; a weak D match, TRBD1 (6 bases). The V end was cut by 4 bases, the J end by 6 bases, with 20 bases between. There are 16 residues in the CDR3. Germline lookup yields CDR1 SGHDT and CDR2 YYEEEE. CDR3 loop: CASSKEKGGWTQPQHF. Here the CDR3 DNA reads TGTGCCAGCAGCAAGGAGAAAGGGGGTTGGACTCAGCCCCAGCATTTT.

The table lists this clonotype with a few counts. This rearrangement joins TRBV10-3 to TRBJ1-6; D unresolved. Germline CDR1 reads ENHRY; CDR2 reads SYGVKD. The germline V and J ends were trimmed by 0 bases and 8 bases, with 5 bases remaining between them. The CDR3 contains 13 residues. The CDR3 nucleotides are TGTGCCATCAGTGAGTCGTTGGATTCACCCCTCCACTTT. It encodes CAISESLDSPLHF.

This clonotype was seen a few times. The chain carries TRBV9 and TRBJ1-1; D remains ambiguous. V lost 3 bases, J lost 1 base, and 7 bases lay in between. The CDR3 has 13 residues. Germline lookup yields CDR1 SGDLS and CDR2 YYNGEE. The CDR3 is CASSEEANTEAFF. The CDR3 nucleotides are TGTGCCAGCAGCGAGGAAGCGAACACTGAAGCTTTCTTT.

This clonotype has more than one count but fewer than ten. This chain connects TRBV6-2 or TRBV6-3 to TRBJ2-3, with 7 nucleotides matching TRBD1. Losses at the gene ends were 6 bases for V and 5 bases for J; bases not matched to a gene: 20. The CDR3 has 18 amino acids. Germline V gene data show CDR1 as MNHEY and CDR2 as SVGEGT. CDR3 coding DNA: TGTGCCAGCAGCCACCCCTCCGACAGGGCCGTGGGTGTAGATACGCAGTATTTT. Translated: CASSHPSDRAVGVDTQYF.

There are a few counts of this clonotype. V usage is TRBV12-3 or TRBV12-4 and J usage is TRBJ1-3; weak D call: TRBD1 (6 bases). The CDR3 is 15 amino acids. Trimming pared 3 bases from V and 4 bases from J, leaving 13 bases between. The CDR3 here is CASSFWGALGNTIYF. CDR3 DNA: TGTGCCAGCAGTTTCTGGGGGGCGTTGGGAAACACCATATATTTT.

The chain joins TRBV6-6 to TRBJ1-2; TRBD1 agrees at 11 bases. There are 16 residues in the CDR3. The V and J ends lost 5 bases and 3 bases, in that order; junction bases with no gene match: 8. Per germline, CDR1 MNHNY and CDR2 SVGAGI (reference sequence). The CDR3 sequence is CASSPDRGLEHYGYTF. The CDR3 DNA sequence: TGTGCCAGCAGTCCGGACAGGGGGCTGGAGCACTATGGCTACACCTTC.

V usage is TRBV20-1 and J usage is TRBJ1-4; D perhaps matches TRBD1 (6 bases). Germline V gene data show CDR1 as DFQATT and CDR2 as SNEGSKA (reference sequence). The CDR3 extends over 15 amino acids. Trimming stripped 6 bases from V and 0 bases from J, with 14 bases between. CDR3 sequence (DNA): TGCAGTGCCAGGCCCTGGACAGCAACTAATGAAAAACTGTTTTTT. Its translation is CSARPWTATNEKLFF.

This clonotype was seen only a few times. The genes are TRBV27 and TRBJ1-5; D remains ambiguous. Germline V gene data show CDR1 as MNHEY and CDR2 as SMNVEV (reference sequence). The CDR3 has 16 amino acids. Trimming took 5 bases from V and 6 from J, leaving 20 bases between them. CDR3 in amino acids: CASSLSGENWAQPQHF. The CDR3 DNA follows: TGTGCCAGCAGTCTAAGCGGGGAGAATTGGGCTCAGCCCCAGCATTTT.

The chain employs TRBV12-3 or TRBV12-4 and TRBJ1-1; D remains ambiguous. The ends were cut back, 3 bases at V and 5 bases at J, with 4 bases in the middle. This CDR3 is 11 amino acids long. CDR3 amino acids: CASSFLTEAFF. In DNA form, the CDR3 reads TGTGCCAGCAGTTTCCTTACTGAAGCTTTCTTT.

The V call is TRBV6-5, the J call TRBJ2-7; 7 bases are shared with TRBD2. J lost 5 bases, V lost 2 bases, and 3 bases had no gene match. Germline CDR1 is MNHEY and CDR2 is SVGAGI. The CDR3 consists of 13 residues. This CDR3 is CASSYPGGDEQYF. CDR3 coding DNA: TGTGCCAGCAGTTACCCGGGGGGAGACGAGCAGTACTTC.

This clonotype was counted only a few times. This chain connects TRBV7-3 to TRBJ1-2, with 9 positions matching TRBD1. V lost 2 bases to trimming and J lost 6 bases; unmatched junction nucleotides: 1. The germline V gene encodes CDR1 SGHTA and CDR2 FQGTGA. The CDR3 runs to 13 residues. CDR3 sequence (DNA): TGTGCCAGCAGCTTAGGGACAGGGAATGGCTACACCTTC. Protein sequence: CASSLGTGNGYTF.

This clonotype was seen a few times. An end of the junction does not agree with germline; a read error may underlie this. The rearrangement joins TRBV7-7 to TRBJ1-5; a possible D gene is TRBD1 (5 bases). This CDR3 has 17 residues. Germline V CDR1 and CDR2: SSHAT, FNYEAQ (reference sequence). For the CDR3, the DNA is TGTGCTAGCAGCTTAGGCCAGGGACCGGTTAGCAATCAGCCCCAGCATTTT. Encoded protein: CASSLGQGPVSNQPQHF.

V gene TRBV5-1 combines with J gene TRBJ2-2; tentatively, D is TRBD1 or TRBD2 (5 bases each). The germline V gene encodes CDR1 SGHRS and CDR2 YFSETQ. The CDR3 contains 15 residues. The V end lost 3 bases, the J end lost 6 bases, and 15 bases lay between the germline ends. In DNA form, the CDR3 reads TGCGCCAGCAGCTCCCGGGACGGAACGGCCGGGGAGCTGTTTTTT. Translated, it gives CASSSRDGTAGELFF.

This clonotype was seen once. The chain carries TRBV29-1 and TRBJ2-3; 8 nucleotides match TRBD1. The CDR3 is 14 residues long. V lost 0 bases to trimming and J lost 7 bases; unmatched junction nucleotides: 6. In germline, CDR1 is SQVTM, CDR2 ANQGSEA. The CDR3, as DNA: TGCAGCGTTGAAGAGGAGGCAGGGGGCCATACGCAGTATTTT. Translated, it gives CSVEEEAGGHTQYF.

This clonotype has just a few counts. The rearrangement joins TRBV12-3 or TRBV12-4 to TRBJ1-5; 9 nucleotides match TRBD1. The CDR3 runs 17 residues. With 5 bases clipped from V and 6 bases from J, the junction kept 14 bases outside the gene matches. DNA for the CDR3: TGTGCCAGCAGTGTTACAACCGGGACAGGGTTAAGTCAGCCCCAGCATTTT. Protein sequence: CASSVTTGTGLSQPQHF.